The 20 T cell receptor beta chains given below trace back to one sample, sequenced in a study of OX40 agonist ivuxolimab in advanced cancers. Some clones are missing from TCRdb's copy, which holds only in-frame ones; the method was immunoSEQ multiplex PCR. Of more than 50,000 clones listed, roughly 79% are singletons. Source: CD4+ or CD8+ T cells sorted from blood, taken in a trial of the OX40 agonist ivuxolimab. These receptors came from an adult with an advanced solid tumor such as melanoma, head and neck, liver or kidney cancer.

J is TRBJ1-2 and V is TRBV18, with 8 bases identical to TRBD1. Germline-derived CDR1 and CDR2 are KGHSH and LQKENI. Unmatched junction bases numbered 7, after V lost 1 base and J lost 6 bases. This CDR3 contains 15 residues. The chain's CDR3 is CASSPQQGERDGYTF. The CDR3 nucleotides read TGTGCCAGCTCACCACAACAGGGGGAAAGAGATGGCTACACCTTC. Full variable domain (rest looked up from reference TRBV18 and TRBJ1-2): NAGVMQNPRHLVRRRGQEARLRCSPMKGHSHVYWYRQLPEEGLKFMVYLQKENIIDESGMPKERFSAEFPKEGPSILRIQQVVRGDSAAYFCASSPQQGERDGYTFGSGTRLTVV.

The chain employs TRBV7-2 and TRBJ2-7, with D possibly TRBD2 on 5 matching bases. CDR1 is SGHTA and CDR2 is FQGNSA in the germline V gene. Trimming cost V 2 bases and J 3 bases, with 11 bases left between them. The CDR3 is 14 residues long. The CDR3 coding sequence is TGTGCCAGCAGCTTACTACTAGAGGACTACGAGCAGTACTTC. Protein: CASSLLLEDYEQYF.

The chain employs TRBV7-2 and TRBJ1-5, with a tentative D call TRBD1 (6 bases). Germline assignment: CDR1 SGHTA and CDR2 FQGNSA. The ends were cut back, 4 bases at V and 7 bases at J, with 11 bases in the middle. This CDR3 contains 13 residues. The CDR3 region is CASSSQGRQPQHF. As DNA, the CDR3 is TGTGCCAGCAGCTCACAGGGACGGCAGCCCCAGCATTTT.

The CDR3 bases are TGCGCCAGCAGCCAAGATTCTTGGGGCAGAGCAACTAATGAAAAACTGTTTTTT. It encodes CASSQDSWGRATNEKLFF. This chain links TRBV4-1 with TRBJ1-4, with a tentative D call TRBD1 (5 bases). V was shortened by 0 bases and J by 0 bases, with 14 bases between the two germline ends. CDR1 and CDR2 from the germline V gene are MGHRA and YSYEKL. This CDR3 has 18 amino acids.

The chain employs TRBV9 and TRBJ1-1; tentative D call: TRBD1 (6 bases). CDR3 length: 14 amino acids. V lost 3 bases, J lost 1 base, and 10 bases lay in between. Germline V gives CDR1 SGDLS, CDR2 YYNGEE. CDR3 coding DNA: TGTGCCAGCAGCGCTCTCAGGGGGAACACTGAAGCTTTCTTT. Protein: CASSALRGNTEAFF. Full variable domain (remainder filled in from reference TRBV9 and TRBJ1-1): DSGVTQTPKHLITATGQRVTLRCSPRSGDLSVYWYQQSLDQGLQFLIQYYNGEERAKGNILERFSAQQFPDLHSELNLSSLELGDSALYFCASSALRGNTEAFFGQGTRLTVV.

The chain is built from TRBV5-8 and TRBJ2-7; possible D gene TRBD2, 5 bases. Germline CDR1 reads SGHTS; CDR2 reads YDEGEE. There are 18 residues in the CDR3. V lost 5 bases and J lost 0, with 24 bases in between. CDR3 in amino acids: CASRRRLSGYQSSYEQYF. The DNA of the CDR3 is TGTGCCAGCAGACGCAGGTTGTCGGGGTACCAAAGCTCCTACGAGCAGTACTTC.

J is TRBJ1-1 and V is TRBV2; possible D gene TRBD1, 5 bases. The CDR3 spans 12 residues. The germline gives CDR1 SNHLY, CDR2 FYNNEI. V was trimmed by 6 bases and J by 2 bases, leaving 7 bases between them. The CDR3 loop is CASRRDNTEAFF. The CDR3 nucleotides read TGTGCCAGCAGGCGGGACAACACTGAAGCTTTCTTT.

This chain links TRBV7-2 with TRBJ1-2; D uncertain. V was clipped by 4 bases and J by 12 bases, with 12 bases between them. CDR1 and CDR2 (germline): SGHTA, FQGNSA. This CDR3 region has 11 residues. The CDR3 sequence: CASSSGPAHTF. CDR3 DNA sequence: TGTGCCAGCAGCTCCGGACCCGCCCACACCTTC.

CDR3 residues: CASSLGGANTGELFF. In nucleotides, the CDR3 is TGCGCCAGCAGCTTAGGGGGTGCGAACACCGGGGAGCTGTTTTTT. The chain combines TRBV5-1 with TRBJ2-2; perhaps TRBD1 as D (6 bases). There are 15 residues in the CDR3. CDR1 and CDR2 from the germline V gene are SGHRS and YFSETQ. The germline V and J ends were trimmed by 2 bases and 0 bases, with 8 bases remaining between them. Using reference TRBV5-1 and TRBJ2-2 for the parts outside the CDR3, the full variable domain is KAGVTQTPRYLIKTRGQQVTLSCSPISGHRSVSWYQQTPGQGLQFLFEYFSETQRNKGNFPGRFSGRQFSNSRSEMNVSTLELGDSALYLCASSLGGANTGELFFGEGSRLTVL.

CDR3 DNA sequence: TGCAGCGTTCAAACCACGGCTCAAGAGACCCAGTACTTC. Amino acid sequence: CSVQTTAQETQYF. The V gene is TRBV29-1, the J gene TRBJ2-5; D not certain. CDR3 size: 13 residues. The V gene's germline CDR1 is SQVTM and CDR2 ANQGSEA. Trimming stripped 5 bases from V and 2 bases from J, with 12 bases between.

V gene TRBV19 combines with J gene TRBJ1-5; D remains ambiguous. This CDR3 contains 17 residues. The V gene lost 0 bases and the J gene lost 6 bases, with 18 bases spanning the gap. Per the germline V gene, CDR1 is LNHDA and CDR2 is SQIVND (reference sequence). The CDR3 DNA sequence: TGTGCCAGTAGTATAGATCTATATTTAGGAGGAGCTCAGCCCCAGCATTTT. Translating it yields CASSIDLYLGGAQPQHF.

This chain connects TRBV28 to TRBJ1-1; TRBD1 matches at 7 bases. The CDR3 covers 12 residues. In germline, CDR1 is MDHEN, CDR2 SYDVKM. The ends lost 9 bases at V and 2 bases at J; junction bases unmatched: 3. CDR3 protein: CARRDSNTEAFF. DNA of the CDR3: TGTGCCAGGCGGGACAGCAACACTGAAGCTTTCTTT.

This clone has just a few counts. The V gene is TRBV14, the J gene TRBJ2-5; TRBD1 might be the D (5 bases). The germline V gene encodes CDR1 SGHDN and CDR2 FVKESK. V lost 4 bases and J lost 0, with 15 bases in between. This CDR3 is 16 amino acids long. DNA for the CDR3: TGTGCCAGCAGCCGTCAAAGGGGTCGGTACCAAGAGACCCAGTACTTC. Residues: CASSRQRGRYQETQYF.

This chain uses TRBV4-2 with TRBJ1-1; possibly TRBD1 for D (5 bases). The CDR3 loop spans 13 amino acids. Germline CDR1 LGHNA, CDR2 YNFKEQ. V was shortened by 1 base and J by 8 bases, with 11 bases between the two germline ends. CDR3 loop: CASSQVRDGEAFF. CDR3 in DNA: TGTGCCAGCAGCCAAGTCCGGGACGGGGAAGCTTTCTTT.

This chain links TRBV15 with TRBJ2-2; 9 bases line up with TRBD1. The germline gives CDR1 LNHNV, CDR2 YYDKDF (reference sequence). This CDR3 has 16 residues. Unmatched junction bases numbered 1, after V lost 0 bases and J lost 2 bases. The CDR3 DNA follows: TGTGCCACCAGCAGAGAGACAGGGGGAAACACCGGGGAGCTGTTTTTT. Its translation: CATSRETGGNTGELFF. Based on the CDR3 plus reference TRBV15 and TRBJ2-2, the full variable domain is DAMVIQNPRYQVTQFGKPVTLSCSQTLNHNVMYWYQQKSSQAPKLLFHYYDKDFNNEADTPDNFQSRRPNTSFCFLDIRSPGLGDTAMYLCATSRETGGNTGELFFGEGSRLTVL.

The V gene is TRBV7-3, the J gene TRBJ2-7; TRBD1 matches 9 bases. This CDR3 contains 15 residues. CDR1 SGHTA and CDR2 FQGTGA come from the germline V gene. V trimming: 5 bases; J trimming: 5 bases; junction bases outside the gene matches: 10. The CDR3 sequence is CASSQQDRGVDEQYF. The CDR3 DNA reads TGTGCCAGCAGCCAACAGGACAGGGGTGTCGACGAGCAGTACTTC.

DNA for the CDR3: TGTGCCAGCAGCTTGGACAGTTACTACACTGAAGCTTTCTTT. This sequence encodes CASSLDSYYTEAFF. The chain links TRBV5-6 to TRBJ1-1; D is ambiguous. The CDR3 runs to 14 residues. Germline loops: CDR1 SGHDT, CDR2 YYEEEE. Trimming pared 0 bases from V and 3 bases from J, leaving 9 bases between.

This clone was recorded only once. V and J are TRBV6-5 and TRBJ1-1; D unclear. Germline loops: CDR1 MNHEY, CDR2 SVGAGI. Trimming left V 3 bases short and J 0 bases short, with 11 bases between. CDR3 length equals 15 residues. The CDR3 spells CASSYRVAMNTEAFF. CDR3 nucleotide sequence: TGTGCCAGCAGTTATCGGGTCGCGATGAACACTGAAGCTTTCTTT.

This chain connects TRBV5-1 to TRBJ2-2; D may be TRBD1 or TRBD2 (5 bases each). The CDR3 runs to 15 residues. Germline V gene sequence: CDR1 SGHRS, CDR2 YFSETQ. The V end lost 1 base, the J end lost 7 bases, and 14 bases lay between the germline ends. The CDR3 loop is CASSLTGAEVGELFF. Written as DNA, the CDR3 is TGCGCCAGCAGCTTGACCGGGGCAGAGGTCGGGGAGCTGTTTTTT. Drawing the rest from reference TRBV5-1 and TRBJ2-2, the complete variable domain is KAGVTQTPRYLIKTRGQQVTLSCSPISGHRSVSWYQQTPGQGLQFLFEYFSETQRNKGNFPGRFSGRQFSNSRSEMNVSTLELGDSALYLCASSLTGAEVGELFFGEGSRLTVL.

CDR3 amino acids: CASSWTSFYEQYF. The CDR3 DNA reads TGTGCCAGCAGTTGGACTTCCTTCTACGAGCAGTACTTC. The chain carries TRBV6-5 and TRBJ2-7; D possibly corresponds to TRBD2 (5 bases). Trimming took off 4 bases at V and 3 bases at J, with 10 bases between the two ends. Per the germline V gene, CDR1 is MNHEY and CDR2 is SVGAGI. The length of the CDR3 is 13 residues.